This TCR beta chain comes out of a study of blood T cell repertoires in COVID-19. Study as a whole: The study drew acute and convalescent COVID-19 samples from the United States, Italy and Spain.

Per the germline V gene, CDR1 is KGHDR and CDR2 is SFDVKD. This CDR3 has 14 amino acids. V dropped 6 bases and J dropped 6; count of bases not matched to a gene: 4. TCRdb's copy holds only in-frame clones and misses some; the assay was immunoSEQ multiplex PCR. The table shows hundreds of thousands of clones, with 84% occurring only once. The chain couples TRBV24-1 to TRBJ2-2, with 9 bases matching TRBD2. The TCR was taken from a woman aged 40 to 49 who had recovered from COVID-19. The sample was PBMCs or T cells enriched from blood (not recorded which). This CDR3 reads CATSRSGRPGELFF. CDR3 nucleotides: TGTGCCACCAGTCGAAGCGGGAGGCCCGGGGAGCTGTTTTTT.